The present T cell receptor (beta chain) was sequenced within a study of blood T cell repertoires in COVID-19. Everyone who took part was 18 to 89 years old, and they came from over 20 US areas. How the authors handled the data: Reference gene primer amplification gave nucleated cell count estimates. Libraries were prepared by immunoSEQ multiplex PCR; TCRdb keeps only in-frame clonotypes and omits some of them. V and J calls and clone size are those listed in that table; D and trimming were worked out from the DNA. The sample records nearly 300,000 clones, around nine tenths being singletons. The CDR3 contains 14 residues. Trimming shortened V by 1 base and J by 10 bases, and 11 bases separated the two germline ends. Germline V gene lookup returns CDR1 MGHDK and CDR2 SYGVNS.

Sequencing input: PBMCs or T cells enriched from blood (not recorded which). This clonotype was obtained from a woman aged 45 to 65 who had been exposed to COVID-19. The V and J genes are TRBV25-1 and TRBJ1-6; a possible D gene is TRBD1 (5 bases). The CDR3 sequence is CASSEFGGGSPLHF. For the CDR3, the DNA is TGTGCCAGCAGTGAATTTGGGGGAGGCTCACCCCTCCACTTT.